Included here is one TCR beta chain sequence, with context. Its antigen is still unknown. The data were taken from a study of T cells in Graves' hyperthyroidism and ophthalmopathy. Study-level findings and limits: Appearing also in blood were most of the thyroid clonotypes expanded above 0.001.

Hyperthyroidism of Graves' type that showed no ophthalmopathy progression within 18 months was stable. Diagnosis of hyperthyroidism was new in patients aged 18 to 65, and its duration was under 2 months. Patients having uncontrolled infection, another autoimmune disease, pregnancy or lactation were not included. CDR1 is LNHNV, CDR2 YYDKDF, per germline (reference sequence). This CDR3 is 15 amino acids long. The V end lost 4 bases, the J end lost 2 bases, and 15 bases lay between the germline ends. RNA transcripts yielded amplified TCR beta CDR3 regions. The TCR CDR3 was amplified in a first-round RT-PCR using the HTBI primer set. TCRdb fed the multiplex PCR reads into MiXCR, producing one record per CDR3 protein. The sample records just under 750,000 distinct CDR3 sequences, 30% to 40% being singletons.

The chain employs TRBV15 and TRBJ2-7; D is perhaps TRBD1 (6 bases). The material sequenced was blood. This receptor was identified in a woman aged 40 to 49 with Graves' hyperthyroidism. CDR3 DNA: TGTGCCACCAGCACTCGAAGGACAGCGACCTACGAGCAGTACTTC. It codes for CATSTRRTATYEQYF.